The sequence of this TCR beta chain was determined in a study of OX40 agonist ivuxolimab in advanced cancers. General observations from the study: Dosing at 0.1 to 3.0 mg/kg was accompanied by clonal expansion of CD4+ and CD8+ blood T cells by week 6.

Comments on this clone: Its cognate antigen is unknown.

Using immunoSEQ multiplex PCR, the repertoire was profiled, and TCRdb retains in-frame clones only, with some absent. Of 96,000 or so clones in the sample, approximately 80% are singletons; the top ten hold around 5.8%. This clonotype originated in an adult with an advanced solid tumor such as melanoma, head and neck, liver or kidney cancer. This specimen consisted of CD4+ or CD8+ T cells sorted from blood, obtained in a trial of the OX40 agonist ivuxolimab.

The CDR3 reads CASSTGGAGYGYTF. The CDR3, as DNA: TGTGCCAGCAGCACAGGGGGGGCAGGCTATGGCTACACCTTC. The V and J genes are TRBV7-2 and TRBJ1-2, with 8 bases aligning to TRBD1. With V trimmed by 5 bases and J by 4 bases, 6 bases remained unmatched. Germline-derived CDR1 and CDR2 are SGHTA and FQGNSA. The CDR3 is 14 amino acids.